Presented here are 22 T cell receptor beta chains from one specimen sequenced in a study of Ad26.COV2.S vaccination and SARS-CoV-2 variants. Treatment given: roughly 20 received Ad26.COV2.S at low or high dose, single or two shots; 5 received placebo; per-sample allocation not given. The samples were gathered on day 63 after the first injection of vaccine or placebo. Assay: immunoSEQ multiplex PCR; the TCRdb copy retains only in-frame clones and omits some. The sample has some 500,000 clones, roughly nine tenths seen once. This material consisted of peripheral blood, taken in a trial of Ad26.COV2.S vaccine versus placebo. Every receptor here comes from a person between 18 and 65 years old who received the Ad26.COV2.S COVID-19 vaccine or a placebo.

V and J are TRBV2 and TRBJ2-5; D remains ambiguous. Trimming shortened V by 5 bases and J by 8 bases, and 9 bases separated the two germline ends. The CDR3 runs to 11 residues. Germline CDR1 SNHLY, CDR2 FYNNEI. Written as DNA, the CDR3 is TGTGCCAGCAGTCCCTCGAGAACCCAGTACTTC. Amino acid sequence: CASSPSRTQYF.

This CDR3 reads CAISESLNTEAFF. The CDR3 nucleotides read TGTGCCATCAGTGAAAGTCTGAACACTGAAGCTTTCTTT. This chain uses TRBV10-3 with TRBJ1-1; no firm D call. CDR3 length: 13 residues. Deletions cut 3 bases from V and 0 bases from J, with 5 bases between. Looked up from germline, CDR1 is ENHRY and CDR2 is SYGVKD.

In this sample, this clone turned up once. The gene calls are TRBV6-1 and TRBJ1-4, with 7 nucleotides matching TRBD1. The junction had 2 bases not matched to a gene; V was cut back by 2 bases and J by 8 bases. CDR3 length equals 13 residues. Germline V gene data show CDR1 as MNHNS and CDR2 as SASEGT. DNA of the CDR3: TGTGCCAGCAGTGAAAGGGGGCGGGAAAAACTGTTTTTT. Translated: CASSERGREKLFF.

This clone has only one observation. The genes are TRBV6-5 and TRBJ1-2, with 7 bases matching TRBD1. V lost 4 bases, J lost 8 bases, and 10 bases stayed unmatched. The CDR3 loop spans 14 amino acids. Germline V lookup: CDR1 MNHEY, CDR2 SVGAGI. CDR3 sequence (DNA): TGTGCCAGCAGTTCTCGGACAGGATCAGAGGGCTACACCTTC. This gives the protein CASSSRTGSEGYTF.

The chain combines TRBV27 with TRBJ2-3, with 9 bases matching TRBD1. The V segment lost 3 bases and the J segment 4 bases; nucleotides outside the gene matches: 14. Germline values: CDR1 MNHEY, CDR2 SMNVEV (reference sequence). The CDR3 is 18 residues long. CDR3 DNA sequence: TGTGCCAGCAGTTTTATCTCTTACGGGACAGGGTACTCAGATACGCAGTATTTT. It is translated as CASSFISYGTGYSDTQYF.

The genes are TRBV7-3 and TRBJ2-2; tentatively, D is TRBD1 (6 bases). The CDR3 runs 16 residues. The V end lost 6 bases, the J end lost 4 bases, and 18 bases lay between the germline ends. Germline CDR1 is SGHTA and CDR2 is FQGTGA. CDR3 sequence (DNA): TGTGCCAGCAGGGGCGCCACGGGACAACCCACCGGGGAGCTGTTTTTT. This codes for CASRGATGQPTGELFF. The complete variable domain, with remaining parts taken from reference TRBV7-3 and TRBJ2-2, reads GAGVSQTPSNKVTEKGKYVELRCDPISGHTALYWYRQSLGQGPEFLIYFQGTGAADDSGLPNDRFFAVRPEGSVSTLKIQRTERGDSAVYLCASRGATGQPTGELFFGEGSRLTVL.

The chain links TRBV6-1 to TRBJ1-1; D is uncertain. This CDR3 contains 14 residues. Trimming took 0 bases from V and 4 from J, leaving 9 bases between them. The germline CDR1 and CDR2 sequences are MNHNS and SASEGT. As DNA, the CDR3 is TGTGCCAGCAGTGAAGCGGCCGAACCCACTGAAGCTTTCTTT. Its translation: CASSEAAEPTEAFF.

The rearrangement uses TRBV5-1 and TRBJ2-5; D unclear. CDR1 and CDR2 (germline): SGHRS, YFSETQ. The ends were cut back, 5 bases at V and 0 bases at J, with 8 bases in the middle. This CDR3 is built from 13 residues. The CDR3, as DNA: TGCGCCAGCAGTATGAGTTACCAAGAGACCCAGTACTTC. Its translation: CASSMSYQETQYF.

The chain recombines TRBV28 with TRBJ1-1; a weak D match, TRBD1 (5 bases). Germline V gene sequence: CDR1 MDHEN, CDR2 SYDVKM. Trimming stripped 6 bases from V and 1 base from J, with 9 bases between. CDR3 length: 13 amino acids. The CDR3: CASRSGQNTEAFF. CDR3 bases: TGTGCCAGCAGGTCCGGACAGAACACTGAAGCTTTCTTT.

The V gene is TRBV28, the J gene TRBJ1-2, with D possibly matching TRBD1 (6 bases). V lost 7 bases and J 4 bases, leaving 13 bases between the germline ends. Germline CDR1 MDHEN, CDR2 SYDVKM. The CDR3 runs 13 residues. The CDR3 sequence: CASTTGQVYGYTF. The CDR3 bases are TGTGCCAGCACCACGGGACAAGTCTATGGCTACACCTTC.

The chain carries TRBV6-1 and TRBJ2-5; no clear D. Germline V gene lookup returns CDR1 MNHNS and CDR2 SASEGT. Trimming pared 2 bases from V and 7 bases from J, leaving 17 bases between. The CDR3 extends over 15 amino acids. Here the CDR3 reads CASSELTVGSLTQYF. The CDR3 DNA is TGTGCCAGCAGTGAACTGACGGTGGGGTCGCTGACCCAGTACTTC.

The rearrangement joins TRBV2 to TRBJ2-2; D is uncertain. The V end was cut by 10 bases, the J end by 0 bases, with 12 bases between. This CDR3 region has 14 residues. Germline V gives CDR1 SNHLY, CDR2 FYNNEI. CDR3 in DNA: TGTGCCACAAGGACCAACGCGAACACCGGGGAGCTGTTTTTT. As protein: CATRTNANTGELFF.

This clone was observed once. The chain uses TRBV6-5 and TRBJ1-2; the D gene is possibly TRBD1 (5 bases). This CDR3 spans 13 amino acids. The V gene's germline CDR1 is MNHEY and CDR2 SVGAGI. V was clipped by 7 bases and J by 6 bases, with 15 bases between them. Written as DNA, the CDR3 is TGTGCCAGCACCCTGGAGGCAGGGAATGGCTACACCTTC. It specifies CASTLEAGNGYTF.

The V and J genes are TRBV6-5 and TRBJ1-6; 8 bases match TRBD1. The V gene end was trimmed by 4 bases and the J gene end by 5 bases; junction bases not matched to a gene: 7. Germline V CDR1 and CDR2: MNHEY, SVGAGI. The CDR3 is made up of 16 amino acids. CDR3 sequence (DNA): TGTGCCAGCAGTTCCTTTCGGACAGGGAATAATTCACCCCTCCACTTT. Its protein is CASSSFRTGNNSPLHF.

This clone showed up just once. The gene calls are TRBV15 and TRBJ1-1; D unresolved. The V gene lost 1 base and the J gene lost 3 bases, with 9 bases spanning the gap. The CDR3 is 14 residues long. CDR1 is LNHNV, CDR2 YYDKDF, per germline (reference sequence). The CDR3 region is CATSRATLDTEAFF. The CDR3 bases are TGTGCCACCAGCAGAGCTACTTTGGACACTGAAGCTTTCTTT.

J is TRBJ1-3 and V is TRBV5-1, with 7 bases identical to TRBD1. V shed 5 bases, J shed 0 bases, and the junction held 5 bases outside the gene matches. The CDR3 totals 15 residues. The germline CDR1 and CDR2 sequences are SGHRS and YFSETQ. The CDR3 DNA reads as TGCGCCAGCAGGGGGACAGCCAACTCTGGAAACACCATATATTTT. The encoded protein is CASRGTANSGNTIYF. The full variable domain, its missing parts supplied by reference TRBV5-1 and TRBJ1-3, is KAGVTQTPRYLIKTRGQQVTLSCSPISGHRSVSWYQQTPGQGLQFLFEYFSETQRNKGNFPGRFSGRQFSNSRSEMNVSTLELGDSALYLCASRGTANSGNTIYFGEGSWLTVV.

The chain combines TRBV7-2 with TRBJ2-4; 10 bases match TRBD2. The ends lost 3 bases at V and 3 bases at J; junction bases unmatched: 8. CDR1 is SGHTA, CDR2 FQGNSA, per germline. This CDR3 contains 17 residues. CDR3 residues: CASSFSGTSVGKNIQYF. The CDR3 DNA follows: TGTGCCAGCAGCTTCTCCGGGACTAGCGTTGGCAAAAACATTCAGTACTTC.

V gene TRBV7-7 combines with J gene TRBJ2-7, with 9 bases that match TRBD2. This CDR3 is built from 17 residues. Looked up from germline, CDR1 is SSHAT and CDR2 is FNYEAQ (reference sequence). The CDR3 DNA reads TGTGCTAGCAGCTTAAGGGTACTTGCGGGAGGGCCCCACGAGCAGTACGTC. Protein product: CASSLRVLAGGPHEQYV.

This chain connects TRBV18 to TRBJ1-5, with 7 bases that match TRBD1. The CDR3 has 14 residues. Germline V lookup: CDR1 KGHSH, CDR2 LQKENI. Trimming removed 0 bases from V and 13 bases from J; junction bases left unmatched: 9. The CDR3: CASSPPGQVTPQHF. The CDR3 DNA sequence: TGTGCCAGCTCACCACCTGGACAGGTGACCCCGCAGCATTTT.

CDR3: CATSGRGDWETQYF. Here the CDR3 DNA reads TGTGCCACCAGTGGCAGGGGGGATTGGGAGACCCAGTACTTC. This rearrangement joins TRBV24-1 to TRBJ2-5; tentatively, D is TRBD1 (7 bases). V lost 5 bases and J lost 5, with 14 bases in between. The CDR3 extends over 14 amino acids. Germline loops: CDR1 KGHDR, CDR2 SFDVKD.

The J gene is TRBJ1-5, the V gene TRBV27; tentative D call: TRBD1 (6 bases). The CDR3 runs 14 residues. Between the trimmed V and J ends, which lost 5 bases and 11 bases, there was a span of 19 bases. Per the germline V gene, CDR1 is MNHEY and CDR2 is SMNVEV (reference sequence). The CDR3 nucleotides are TGTGCCAGCAGTGGGACGGGGGCACGGGTAGCCCAGCATTTT. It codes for CASSGTGARVAQHF.

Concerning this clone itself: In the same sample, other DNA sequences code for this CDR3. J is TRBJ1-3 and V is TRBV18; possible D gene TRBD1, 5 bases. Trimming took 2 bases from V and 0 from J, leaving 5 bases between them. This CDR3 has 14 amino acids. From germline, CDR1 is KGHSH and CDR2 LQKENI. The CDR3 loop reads CASSPDSSGNTIYF. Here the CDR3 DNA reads TGTGCCAGCTCACCAGACAGCTCTGGAAACACCATATATTTT.